This T cell receptor (beta chain) was profiled in a study of beta chain features in type 1 diabetes. Study-wide points: Comparison showed that naive, central memory and Treg TCRB repertoires appeared more similar among patients than among healthy donors.

The CDR3 length is 14 residues. CDR1 and CDR2 (germline): MNHEY, SMNVEV (reference sequence). V lost 4 bases to trimming and J lost 2 bases, with 12 bases between them. This clone was seen more than once but under ten times. Antigen: not known. Different DNA sequences within this sample yield the same CDR3. The study reverse transcribed the entire isolated RNA, so it sequenced expressed TCRB transcripts. Some clones are missing from TCRdb's copy, which holds only in-frame ones; the method was immunoSEQ multiplex PCR. The table lists 130,000 or so clones, approximately 9.2% of them singletons. The chain recombines TRBV27 with TRBJ2-7; D may be TRBD1 (6 bases). The receptor comes from a man between 18 and 35 years old in good health. Sequences were obtained from central memory CD4+ T cells from blood. The CDR3 spells CASSSRGGPYEQYF. CDR3 nucleotides: TGTGCCAGCAGTTCAAGAGGGGGTCCCTACGAGCAGTACTTC.